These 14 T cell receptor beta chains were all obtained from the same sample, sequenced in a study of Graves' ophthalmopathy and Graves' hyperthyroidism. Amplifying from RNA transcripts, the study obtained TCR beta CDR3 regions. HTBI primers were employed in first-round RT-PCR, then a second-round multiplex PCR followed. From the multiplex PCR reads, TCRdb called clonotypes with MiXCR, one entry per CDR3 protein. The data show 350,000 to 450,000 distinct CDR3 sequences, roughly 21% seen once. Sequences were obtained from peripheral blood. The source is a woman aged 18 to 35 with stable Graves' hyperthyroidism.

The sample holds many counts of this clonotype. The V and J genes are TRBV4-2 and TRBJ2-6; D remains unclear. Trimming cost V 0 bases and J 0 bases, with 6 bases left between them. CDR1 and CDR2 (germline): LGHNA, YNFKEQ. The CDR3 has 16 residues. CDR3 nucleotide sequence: TGTGCCAGCAGCCAAGAGAAACACTCTGGGGCCAACGTCCTGACTTTC. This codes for CASSQEKHSGANVLTF.

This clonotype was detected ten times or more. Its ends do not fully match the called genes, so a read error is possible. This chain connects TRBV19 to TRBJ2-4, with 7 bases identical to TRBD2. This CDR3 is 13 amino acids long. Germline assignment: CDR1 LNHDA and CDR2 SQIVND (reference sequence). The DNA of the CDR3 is TGTGCCAGTAGCGGGAGGTCCGGTGGCATTAAGTACTTC. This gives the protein CASSGRSGGIKYF.

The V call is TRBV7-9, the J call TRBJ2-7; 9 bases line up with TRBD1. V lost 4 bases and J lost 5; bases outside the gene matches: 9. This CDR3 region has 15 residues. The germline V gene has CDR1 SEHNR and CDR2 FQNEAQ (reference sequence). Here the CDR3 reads CASSSVRDRVHEQYF. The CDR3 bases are TGTGCCAGCAGCTCGGTACGGGACAGGGTGCACGAGCAGTACTTC.

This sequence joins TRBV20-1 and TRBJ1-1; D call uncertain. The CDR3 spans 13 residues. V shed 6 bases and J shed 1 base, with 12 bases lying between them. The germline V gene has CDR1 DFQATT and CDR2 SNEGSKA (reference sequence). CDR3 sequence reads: CSAKRRRNTEAFF. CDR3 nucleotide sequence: TGCAGTGCCAAAAGGAGGAGGAACACTGAAGCTTTCTTT.

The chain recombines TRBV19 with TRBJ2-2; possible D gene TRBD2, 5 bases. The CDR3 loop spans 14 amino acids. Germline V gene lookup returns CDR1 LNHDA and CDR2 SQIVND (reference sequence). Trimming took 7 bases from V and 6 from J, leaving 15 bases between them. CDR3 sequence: CASTESSFAGELFF. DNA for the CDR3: TGTGCCAGTACCGAATCTAGCTTTGCCGGGGAGCTGTTTTTT. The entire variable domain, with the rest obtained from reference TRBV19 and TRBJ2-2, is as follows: DGGITQSPKYLFRKEGQNVTLSCEQNLNHDAMYWYRQDPGQGLRLIYYSQIVNDFQKGDIAEGYSVSREKKESFPLTVTSAQKNPTAFYLCASTESSFAGELFFGEGSRLTVL.

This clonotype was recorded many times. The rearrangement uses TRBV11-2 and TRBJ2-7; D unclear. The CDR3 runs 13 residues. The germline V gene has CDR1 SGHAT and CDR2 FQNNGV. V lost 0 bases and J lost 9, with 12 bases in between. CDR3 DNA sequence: TGTGCCAGCAGCTTAGATCAGGCCTGGGGGCAGTACTTC. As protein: CASSLDQAWGQYF.

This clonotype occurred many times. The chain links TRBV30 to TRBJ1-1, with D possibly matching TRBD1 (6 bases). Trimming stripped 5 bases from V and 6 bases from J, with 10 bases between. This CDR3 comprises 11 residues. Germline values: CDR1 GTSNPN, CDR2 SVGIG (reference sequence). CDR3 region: CAWVTGSEAFF. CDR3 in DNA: TGTGCCTGGGTAACAGGGTCTGAAGCTTTCTTT.

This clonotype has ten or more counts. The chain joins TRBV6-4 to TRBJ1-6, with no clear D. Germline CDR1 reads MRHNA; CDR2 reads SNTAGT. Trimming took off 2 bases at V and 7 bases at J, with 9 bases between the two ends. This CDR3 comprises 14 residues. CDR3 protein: CASSDGNGNSPLHF. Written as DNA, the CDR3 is TGTGCCAGCAGTGACGGTAACGGGAATTCACCCCTCCACTTT.

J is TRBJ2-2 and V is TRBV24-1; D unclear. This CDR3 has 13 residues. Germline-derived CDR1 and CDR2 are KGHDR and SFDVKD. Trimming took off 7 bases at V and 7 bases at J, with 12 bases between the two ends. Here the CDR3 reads CATRDQRVGELFF. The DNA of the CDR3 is TGTGCCACCAGGGACCAAAGGGTCGGGGAGCTGTTTTTT.

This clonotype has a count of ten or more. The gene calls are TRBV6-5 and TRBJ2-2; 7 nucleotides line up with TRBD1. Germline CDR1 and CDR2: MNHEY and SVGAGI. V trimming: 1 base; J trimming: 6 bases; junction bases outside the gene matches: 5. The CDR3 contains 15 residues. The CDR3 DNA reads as TGTGCCAGCAGTTACTTTGGCCAGGGGGCCGGGGAGCTGTTTTTT. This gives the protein CASSYFGQGAGELFF.

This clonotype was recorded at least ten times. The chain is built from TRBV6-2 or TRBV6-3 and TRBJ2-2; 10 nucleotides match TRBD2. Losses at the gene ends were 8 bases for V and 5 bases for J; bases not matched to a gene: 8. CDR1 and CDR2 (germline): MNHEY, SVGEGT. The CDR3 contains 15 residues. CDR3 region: CASDRLAGKTGELFF. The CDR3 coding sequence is TGTGCCAGCGACCGACTAGCGGGTAAAACCGGGGAGCTGTTTTTT.

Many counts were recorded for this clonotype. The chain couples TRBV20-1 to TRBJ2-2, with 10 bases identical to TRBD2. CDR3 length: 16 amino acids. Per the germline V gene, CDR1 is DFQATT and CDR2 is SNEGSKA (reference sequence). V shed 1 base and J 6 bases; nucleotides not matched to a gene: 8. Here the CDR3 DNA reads TGCAGTGCTAGAGCCCCCAGGACTAGCGGAGCCGGGGAGCTGTTTTTT. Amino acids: CSARAPRTSGAGELFF.

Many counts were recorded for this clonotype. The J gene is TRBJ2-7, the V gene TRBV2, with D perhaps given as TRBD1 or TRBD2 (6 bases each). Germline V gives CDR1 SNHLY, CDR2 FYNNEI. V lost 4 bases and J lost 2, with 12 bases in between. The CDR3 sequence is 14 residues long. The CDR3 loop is CASSGGRDTYEQYF. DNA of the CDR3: TGTGCCAGCAGTGGGGGGCGGGACACCTACGAGCAGTACTTC.

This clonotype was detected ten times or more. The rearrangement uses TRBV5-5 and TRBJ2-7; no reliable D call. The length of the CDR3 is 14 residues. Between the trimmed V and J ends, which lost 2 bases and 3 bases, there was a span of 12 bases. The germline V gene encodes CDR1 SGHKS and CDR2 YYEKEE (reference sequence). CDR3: CASSFRRENYEQYF. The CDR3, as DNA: TGTGCCAGCAGCTTTCGTAGAGAGAACTACGAGCAGTACTTC.